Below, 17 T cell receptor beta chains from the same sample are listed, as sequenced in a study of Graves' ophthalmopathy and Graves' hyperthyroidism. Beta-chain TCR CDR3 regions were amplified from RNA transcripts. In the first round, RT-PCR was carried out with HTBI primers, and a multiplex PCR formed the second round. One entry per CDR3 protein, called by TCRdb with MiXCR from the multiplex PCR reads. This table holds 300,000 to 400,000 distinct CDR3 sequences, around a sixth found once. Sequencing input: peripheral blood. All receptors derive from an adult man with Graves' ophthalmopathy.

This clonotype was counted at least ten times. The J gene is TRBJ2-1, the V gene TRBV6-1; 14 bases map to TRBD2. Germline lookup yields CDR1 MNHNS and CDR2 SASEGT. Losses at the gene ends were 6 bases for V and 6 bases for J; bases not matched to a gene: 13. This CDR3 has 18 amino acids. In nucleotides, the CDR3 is TGTGCCAGCAGACCACTCGGGACTAGCGGGAGTTGGGGCAATGAGCAGTTCTTC. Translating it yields CASRPLGTSGSWGNEQFF.

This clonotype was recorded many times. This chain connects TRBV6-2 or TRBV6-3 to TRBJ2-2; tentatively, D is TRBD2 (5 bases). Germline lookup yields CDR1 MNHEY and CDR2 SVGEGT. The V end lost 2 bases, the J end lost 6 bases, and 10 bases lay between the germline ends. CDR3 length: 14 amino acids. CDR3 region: CASSYRGPPGELFF. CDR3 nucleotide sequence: TGTGCCAGCAGTTACCGGGGTCCTCCCGGGGAGCTGTTTTTT.

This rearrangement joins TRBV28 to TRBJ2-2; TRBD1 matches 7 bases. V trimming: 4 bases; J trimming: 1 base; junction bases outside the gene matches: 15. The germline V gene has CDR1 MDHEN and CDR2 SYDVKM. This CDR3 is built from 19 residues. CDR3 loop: CASSSRTGQLKENTGELFF. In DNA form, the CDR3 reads TGTGCCAGCAGTTCCCGGACAGGCCAATTAAAAGAGAACACCGGGGAGCTGTTTTTT.

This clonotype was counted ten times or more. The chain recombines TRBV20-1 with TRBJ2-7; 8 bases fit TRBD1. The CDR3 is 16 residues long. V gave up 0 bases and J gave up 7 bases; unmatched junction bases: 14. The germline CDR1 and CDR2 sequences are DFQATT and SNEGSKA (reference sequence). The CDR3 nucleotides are TGCAGTGCTAGAGATTCCCCTGGGCAGGGGGCGCTGGAGCAGTACTTC. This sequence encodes CSARDSPGQGALEQYF.

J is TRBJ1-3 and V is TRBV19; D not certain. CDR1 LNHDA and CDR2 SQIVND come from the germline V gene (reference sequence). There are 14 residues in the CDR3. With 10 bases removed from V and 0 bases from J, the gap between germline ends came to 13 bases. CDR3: CATWDPSSGNTIYF. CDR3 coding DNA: TGTGCCACCTGGGATCCAAGCTCTGGAAACACCATATATTTT.

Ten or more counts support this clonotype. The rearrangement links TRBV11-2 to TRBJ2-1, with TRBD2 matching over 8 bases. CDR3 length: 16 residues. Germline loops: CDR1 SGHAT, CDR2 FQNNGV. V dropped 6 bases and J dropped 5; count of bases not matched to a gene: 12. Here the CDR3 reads CASSARGGQTHNEQFF. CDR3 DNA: TGTGCCAGCAGTGCTCGGGGGGGCCAGACACACAATGAGCAGTTCTTC.

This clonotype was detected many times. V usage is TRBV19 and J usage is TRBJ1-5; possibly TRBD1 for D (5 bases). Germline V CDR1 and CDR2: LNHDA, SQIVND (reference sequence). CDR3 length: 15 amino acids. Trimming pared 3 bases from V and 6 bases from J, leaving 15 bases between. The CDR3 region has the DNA TGTGCCAGTAGTATCCGGGGGGACGGTTTTCAGCCCCAGCATTTT. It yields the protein CASSIRGDGFQPQHF.

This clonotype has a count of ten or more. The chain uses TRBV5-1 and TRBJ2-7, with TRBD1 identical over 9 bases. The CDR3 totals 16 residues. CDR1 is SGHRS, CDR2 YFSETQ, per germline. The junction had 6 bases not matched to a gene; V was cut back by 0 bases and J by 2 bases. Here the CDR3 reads CASSLVGQGITYEQYF. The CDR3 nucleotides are TGCGCCAGCAGCTTGGTGGGACAGGGCATAACCTACGAGCAGTACTTC.

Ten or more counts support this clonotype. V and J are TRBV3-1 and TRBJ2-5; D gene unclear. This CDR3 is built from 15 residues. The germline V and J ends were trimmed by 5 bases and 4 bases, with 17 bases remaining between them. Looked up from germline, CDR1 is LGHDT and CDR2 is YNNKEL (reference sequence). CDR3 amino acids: CASSDKLTVSETQYF. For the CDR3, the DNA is TGTGCCAGCAGCGATAAGCTTACGGTCTCAGAGACCCAGTACTTC.

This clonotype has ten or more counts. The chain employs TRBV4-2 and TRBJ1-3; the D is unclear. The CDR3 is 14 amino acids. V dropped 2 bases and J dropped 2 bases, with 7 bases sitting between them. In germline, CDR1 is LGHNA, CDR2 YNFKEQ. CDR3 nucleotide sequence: TGTGCCAGCAGCCAACGGACCCCTGGAAACACCATATATTTT. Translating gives CASSQRTPGNTIYF.

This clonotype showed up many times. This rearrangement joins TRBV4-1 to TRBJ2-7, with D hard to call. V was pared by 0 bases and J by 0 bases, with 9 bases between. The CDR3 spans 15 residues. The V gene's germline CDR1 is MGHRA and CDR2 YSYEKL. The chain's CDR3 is CASSQEDPSSYEQYF. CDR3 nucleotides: TGCGCCAGCAGCCAAGAAGACCCAAGCTCCTACGAGCAGTACTTC.

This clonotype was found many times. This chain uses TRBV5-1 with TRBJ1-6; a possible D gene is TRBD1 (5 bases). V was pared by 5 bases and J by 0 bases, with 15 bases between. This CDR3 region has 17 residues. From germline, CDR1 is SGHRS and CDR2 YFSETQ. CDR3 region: CASSPGTASSYNSPLHF. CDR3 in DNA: TGCGCCAGCAGTCCCGGGACCGCGAGCTCCTATAATTCACCCCTCCACTTT.

This chain's CDR3 is CASSYRYFRASYEQYF. For the CDR3, the DNA is TGTGCCAGCAGTTACCGCTATTTTAGGGCCTCCTACGAGCAGTACTTC. This chain links TRBV6-5 with TRBJ2-7; D is undetermined. Per the germline V gene, CDR1 is MNHEY and CDR2 is SVGAGI. The CDR3 spans 16 residues. V was cut by 2 bases and J by 0 bases, with 14 bases left in between.

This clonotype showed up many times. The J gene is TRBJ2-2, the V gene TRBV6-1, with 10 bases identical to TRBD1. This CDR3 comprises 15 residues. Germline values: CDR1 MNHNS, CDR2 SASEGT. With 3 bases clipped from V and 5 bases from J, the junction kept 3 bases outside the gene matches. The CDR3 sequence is CASSETGGRTGELFF. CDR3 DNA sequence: TGTGCCAGCAGTGAGACAGGGGGCCGGACCGGGGAGCTGTTTTTT.

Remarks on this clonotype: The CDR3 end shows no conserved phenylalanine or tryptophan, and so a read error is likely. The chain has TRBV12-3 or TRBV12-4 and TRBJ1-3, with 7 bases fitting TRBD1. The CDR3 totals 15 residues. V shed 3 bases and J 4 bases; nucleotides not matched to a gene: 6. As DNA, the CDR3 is TGTGCCAGCAGTTTTTCGACAGGGAGAGGAAACACCATATATGTT. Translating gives CASSFSTGRGNTIYV.

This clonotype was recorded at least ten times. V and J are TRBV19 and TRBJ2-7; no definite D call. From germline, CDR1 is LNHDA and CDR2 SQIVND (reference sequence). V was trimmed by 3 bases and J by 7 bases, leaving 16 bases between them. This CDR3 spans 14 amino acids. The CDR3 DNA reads TGTGCCAGTAGTATTGCCAGATCCTTAGGGGAGCAGTACTTC. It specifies CASSIARSLGEQYF.

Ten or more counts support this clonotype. CDR3 sequence: CASSQEGAYTEAFF. The CDR3 region has the DNA TGCGCCAGCAGCCAGGAAGGGGCATACACTGAAGCTTTCTTT. The V gene is TRBV4-1, the J gene TRBJ1-1, with D perhaps matching TRBD1 (5 bases). V was cut by 3 bases and J by 3 bases, with 11 bases left in between. CDR3 length equals 14 residues. Germline-derived CDR1 and CDR2 are MGHRA and YSYEKL.